This T cell receptor beta chain stems from a study of T cells in Graves' hyperthyroidism and ophthalmopathy. For Graves' hyperthyroidism to be stable, ophthalmopathy could not progress within 18 months. Any patient presenting with uncontrolled infection, other autoimmune disease, pregnancy or lactation was left out. For the diagnoses, clinical symptoms, serum thyroxine and TRAb, thyroid ultrasound and orbital computed tomography were used. In this sample, this clonotype turned up many times. Amplified regions were TCR beta CDR3 sequences from RNA transcripts. When the TCR CDR3 underwent first-round RT-PCR, the HTBI primer set was used. TCRdb analysed the multiplex PCR reads with MiXCR anew, one entry per CDR3 protein. The sample lists over 550,000 distinct CDR3 sequences, 16% occurring once. Trimming removed 2 bases from V and 0 bases from J; junction bases left unmatched: 6. CDR3 length: 16 amino acids. CDR1 is WSHSY, CDR2 SAAADI, per germline.

Sequenced input: blood. The TCR was taken from a woman aged 18-29 years with Graves' hyperthyroidism. This chain joins TRBV10-2 and TRBJ2-5, with 7 bases lining up with TRBD2. CDR3 residues: CASSEASSGDQETQYF. CDR3 in DNA: TGCGCCAGCAGTGAGGCGTCTAGCGGAGACCAAGAGACCCAGTACTTC.